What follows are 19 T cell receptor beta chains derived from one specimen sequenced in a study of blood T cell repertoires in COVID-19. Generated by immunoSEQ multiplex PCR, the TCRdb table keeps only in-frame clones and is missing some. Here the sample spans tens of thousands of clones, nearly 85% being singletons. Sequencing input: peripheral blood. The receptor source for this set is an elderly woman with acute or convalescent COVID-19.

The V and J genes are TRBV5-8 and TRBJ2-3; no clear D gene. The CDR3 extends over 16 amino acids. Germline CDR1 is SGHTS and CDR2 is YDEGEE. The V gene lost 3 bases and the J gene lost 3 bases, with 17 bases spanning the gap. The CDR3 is CASSSAAGSWTDTQYF. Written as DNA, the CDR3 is TGTGCCAGCAGCTCCGCGGCCGGAAGTTGGACAGATACGCAGTATTTT.

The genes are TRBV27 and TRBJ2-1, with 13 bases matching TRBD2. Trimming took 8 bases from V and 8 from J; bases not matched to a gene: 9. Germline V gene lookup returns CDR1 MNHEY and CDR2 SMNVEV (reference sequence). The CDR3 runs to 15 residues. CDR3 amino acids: CASVPTSGRKDEQFF. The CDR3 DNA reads TGTGCCAGCGTCCCGACTAGCGGGAGGAAAGATGAGCAGTTCTTC.

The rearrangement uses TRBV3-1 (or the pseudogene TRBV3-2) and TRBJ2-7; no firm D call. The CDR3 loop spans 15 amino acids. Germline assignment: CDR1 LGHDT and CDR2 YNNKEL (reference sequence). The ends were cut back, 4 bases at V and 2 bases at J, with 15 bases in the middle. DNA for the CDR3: TGTGCCAGCAGCCTCCCATCGGCGGCAACCTACGAGCAGTACTTC. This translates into CASSLPSAATYEQYF.

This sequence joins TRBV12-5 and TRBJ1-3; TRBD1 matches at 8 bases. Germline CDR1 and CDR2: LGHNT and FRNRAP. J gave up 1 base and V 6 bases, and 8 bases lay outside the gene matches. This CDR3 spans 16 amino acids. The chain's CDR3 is CASGRYTGGSGNTIYF. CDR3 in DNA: TGTGCTAGTGGCAGATACACAGGGGGATCTGGAAACACCATATATTTT. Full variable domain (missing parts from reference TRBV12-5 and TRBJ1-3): DARVTQTPRHKVTEMGQEVTMRCQPILGHNTVFWYRQTMMQGLELLAYFRNRAPLDDSGMPKDRFSAEMPDATLATLKIQPSEPRDSAVYFCASGRYTGGSGNTIYFGEGSWLTVV.

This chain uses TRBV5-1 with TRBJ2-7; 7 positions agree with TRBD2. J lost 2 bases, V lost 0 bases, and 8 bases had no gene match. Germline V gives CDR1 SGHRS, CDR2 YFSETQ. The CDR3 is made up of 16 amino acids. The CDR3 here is CASSLEGLAVPYEQYF. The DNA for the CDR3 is TGCGCCAGCAGCTTGGAAGGTCTAGCGGTTCCCTACGAGCAGTACTTC.

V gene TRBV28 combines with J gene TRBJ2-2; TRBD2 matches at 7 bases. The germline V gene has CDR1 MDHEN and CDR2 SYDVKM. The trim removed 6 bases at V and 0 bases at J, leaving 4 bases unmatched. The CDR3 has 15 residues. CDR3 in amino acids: CASRTAGSNTGELFF. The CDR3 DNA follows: TGTGCCAGCAGAACAGCGGGATCGAACACCGGGGAGCTGTTTTTT.

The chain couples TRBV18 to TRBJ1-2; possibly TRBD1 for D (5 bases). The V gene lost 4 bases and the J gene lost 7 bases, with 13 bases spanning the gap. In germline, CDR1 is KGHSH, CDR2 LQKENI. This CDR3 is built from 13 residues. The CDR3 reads CASSQPGRAGYTF. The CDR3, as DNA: TGTGCCAGCTCACAACCAGGCAGGGCTGGCTACACCTTC.

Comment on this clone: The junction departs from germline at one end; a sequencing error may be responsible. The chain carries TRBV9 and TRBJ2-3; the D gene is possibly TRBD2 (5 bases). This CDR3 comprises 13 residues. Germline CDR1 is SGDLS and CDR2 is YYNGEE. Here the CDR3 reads CASSVDWASPKHF. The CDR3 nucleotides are TGTGCCAGCAGCGTAGATTGGGCTAGCCCGAAACATTTT.

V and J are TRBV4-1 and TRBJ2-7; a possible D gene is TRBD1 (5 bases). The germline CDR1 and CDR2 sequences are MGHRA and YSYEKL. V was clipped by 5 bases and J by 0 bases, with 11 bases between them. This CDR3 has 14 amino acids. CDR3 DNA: TGCGCCAGCAGCACCCGACAGTTCTCCTACGAGCAGTACTTC. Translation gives CASSTRQFSYEQYF.

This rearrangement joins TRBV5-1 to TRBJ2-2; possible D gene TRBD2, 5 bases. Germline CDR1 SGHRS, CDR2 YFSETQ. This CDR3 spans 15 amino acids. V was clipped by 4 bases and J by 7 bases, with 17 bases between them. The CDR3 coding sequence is TGCGCCAGCAGCCTACTGACCACCGCGGGCGGGGAGCTGTTTTTT. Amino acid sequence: CASSLLTTAGGELFF.

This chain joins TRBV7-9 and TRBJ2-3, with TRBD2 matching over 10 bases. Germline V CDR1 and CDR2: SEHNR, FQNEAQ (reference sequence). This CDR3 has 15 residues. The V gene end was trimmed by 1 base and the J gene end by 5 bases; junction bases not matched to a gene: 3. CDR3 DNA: TGTGCCAGCAGCTTAGGGTCTAGCGGGAGAGATACGCAGTATTTT. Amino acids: CASSLGSSGRDTQYF.

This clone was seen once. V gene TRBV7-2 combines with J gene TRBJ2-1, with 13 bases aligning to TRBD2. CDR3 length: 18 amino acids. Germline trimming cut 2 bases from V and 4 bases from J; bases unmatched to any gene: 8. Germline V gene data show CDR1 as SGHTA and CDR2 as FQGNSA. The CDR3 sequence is CASSLPRTSGSLYNEQFF. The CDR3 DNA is TGTGCCAGCAGCTTACCGCGGACTAGCGGGAGTCTTTACAATGAGCAGTTCTTC.

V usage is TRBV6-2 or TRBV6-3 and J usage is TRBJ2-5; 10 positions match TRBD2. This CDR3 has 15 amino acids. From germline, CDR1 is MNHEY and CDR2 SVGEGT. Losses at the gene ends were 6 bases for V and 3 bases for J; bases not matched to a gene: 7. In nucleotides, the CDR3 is TGTGCCAGCAGCCCCGACGGACTAGCGGAAGAGACCCAGTACTTC. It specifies CASSPDGLAEETQYF.

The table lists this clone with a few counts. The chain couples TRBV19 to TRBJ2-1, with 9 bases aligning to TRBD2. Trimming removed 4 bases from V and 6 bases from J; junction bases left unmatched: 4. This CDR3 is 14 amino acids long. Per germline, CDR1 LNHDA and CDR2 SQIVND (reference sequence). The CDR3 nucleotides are TGTGCCAGTAGTAAAAGCGGGAGGACCAATGAGCAGTTCTTC. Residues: CASSKSGRTNEQFF.

CDR3 sequence: CASSADRAGTDTQYF. CDR3 bases: TGTGCCAGCAGCGCCGACAGGGCTGGCACAGATACGCAGTATTTT. The gene calls are TRBV7-9 and TRBJ2-3; 7 nucleotides align to TRBD1. Germline V lookup: CDR1 SEHNR, CDR2 FQNEAQ (reference sequence). Trimming at V came to 5 bases and at J to 1 base, leaving 6 bases not matched to a gene. This CDR3 contains 15 residues.

The CDR3 loop is CASSGSDYNEQFF. Written as DNA, the CDR3 is TGTGCCAGTAGTGGTAGCGACTACAATGAGCAGTTCTTC. The gene calls are TRBV19 and TRBJ2-1, with D perhaps matching TRBD2 (5 bases). Trimming cost V 5 bases and J 3 bases, with 8 bases left between them. This CDR3 is built from 13 residues. Germline V gene sequence: CDR1 LNHDA, CDR2 SQIVND (reference sequence).

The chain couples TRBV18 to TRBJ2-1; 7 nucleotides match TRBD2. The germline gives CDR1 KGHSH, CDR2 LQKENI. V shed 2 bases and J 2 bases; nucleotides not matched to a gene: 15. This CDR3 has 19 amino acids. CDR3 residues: CASSPMGSLSGKTYNEQFF. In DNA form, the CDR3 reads TGTGCCAGCTCACCAATGGGTTCCCTCAGCGGGAAGACCTACAATGAGCAGTTCTTC.

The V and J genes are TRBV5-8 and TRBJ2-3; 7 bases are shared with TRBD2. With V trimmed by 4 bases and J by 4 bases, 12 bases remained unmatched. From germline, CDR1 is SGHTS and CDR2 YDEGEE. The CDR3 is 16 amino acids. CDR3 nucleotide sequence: TGTGCCAGCAGCCCGGGGGGACTGTCTGCCGCAGATACGCAGTATTTT. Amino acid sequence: CASSPGGLSAADTQYF.

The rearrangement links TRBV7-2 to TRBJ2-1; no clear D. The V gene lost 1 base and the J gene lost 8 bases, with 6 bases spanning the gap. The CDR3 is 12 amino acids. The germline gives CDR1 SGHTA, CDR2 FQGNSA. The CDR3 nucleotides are TGTGCCAGCAGCTTAGTAGTTCATGAGCAGTTCTTC. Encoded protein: CASSLVVHEQFF.